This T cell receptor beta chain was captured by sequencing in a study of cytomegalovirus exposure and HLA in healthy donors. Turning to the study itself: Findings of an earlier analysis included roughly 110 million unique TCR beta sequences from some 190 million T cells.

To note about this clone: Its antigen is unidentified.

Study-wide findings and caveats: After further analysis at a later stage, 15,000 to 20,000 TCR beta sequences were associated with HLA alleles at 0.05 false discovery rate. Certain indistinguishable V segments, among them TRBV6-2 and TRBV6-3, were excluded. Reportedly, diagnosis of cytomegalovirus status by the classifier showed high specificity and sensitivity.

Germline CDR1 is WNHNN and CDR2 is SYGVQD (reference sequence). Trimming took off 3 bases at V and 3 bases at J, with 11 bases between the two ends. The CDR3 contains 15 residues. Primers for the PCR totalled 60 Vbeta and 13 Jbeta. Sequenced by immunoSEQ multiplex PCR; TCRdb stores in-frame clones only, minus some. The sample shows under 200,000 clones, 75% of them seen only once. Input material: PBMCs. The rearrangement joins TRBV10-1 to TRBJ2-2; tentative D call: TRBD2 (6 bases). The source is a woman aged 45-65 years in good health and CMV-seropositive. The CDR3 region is CASSDRVADTGELFF. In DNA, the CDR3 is TGCGCCAGCAGTGATAGGGTAGCGGACACCGGGGAGCTGTTTTTT.